This T cell receptor (beta chain) was recovered during a study of early T cells in non-severe SARS-CoV-2 infection. Between the trimmed V and J ends, which lost 4 bases and 5 bases, there was a span of 8 bases. There are 12 residues in the CDR3. TCRdb re-called the 5' RACE reads through MiXCR, storing one row per CDR3 protein. Here the sample spans fewer than 80,000 distinct CDR3 sequences, around 11% being singletons. The table lists this clonotype with a few counts. This sequence was found in an adult who was a healthcare worker with PCR-confirmed SARS-CoV-2 infection or an uninfected control (not recorded which). The sample here was whole blood, taken at baseline. This sequence joins TRBV12-3 or TRBV12-4 and TRBJ1-1, with unresolved D. The CDR3 loop reads CASSSLMTEAFF. The DNA of the CDR3 is TGTGCCAGCAGTTCCCTCATGACTGAAGCTTTCTTT.